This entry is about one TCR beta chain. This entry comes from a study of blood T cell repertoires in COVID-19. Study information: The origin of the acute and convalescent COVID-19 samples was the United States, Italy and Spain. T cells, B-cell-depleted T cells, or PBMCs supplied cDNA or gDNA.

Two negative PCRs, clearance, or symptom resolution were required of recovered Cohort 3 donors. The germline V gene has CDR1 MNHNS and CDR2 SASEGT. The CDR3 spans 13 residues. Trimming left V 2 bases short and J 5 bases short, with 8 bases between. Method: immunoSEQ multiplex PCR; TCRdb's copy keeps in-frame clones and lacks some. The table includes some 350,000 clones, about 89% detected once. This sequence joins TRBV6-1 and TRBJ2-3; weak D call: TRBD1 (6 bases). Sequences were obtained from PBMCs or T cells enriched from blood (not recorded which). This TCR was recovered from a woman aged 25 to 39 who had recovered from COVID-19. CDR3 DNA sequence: TGTGCCAGCAGTGAAATAGGGGGAGATACGCAGTATTTT. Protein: CASSEIGGDTQYF.